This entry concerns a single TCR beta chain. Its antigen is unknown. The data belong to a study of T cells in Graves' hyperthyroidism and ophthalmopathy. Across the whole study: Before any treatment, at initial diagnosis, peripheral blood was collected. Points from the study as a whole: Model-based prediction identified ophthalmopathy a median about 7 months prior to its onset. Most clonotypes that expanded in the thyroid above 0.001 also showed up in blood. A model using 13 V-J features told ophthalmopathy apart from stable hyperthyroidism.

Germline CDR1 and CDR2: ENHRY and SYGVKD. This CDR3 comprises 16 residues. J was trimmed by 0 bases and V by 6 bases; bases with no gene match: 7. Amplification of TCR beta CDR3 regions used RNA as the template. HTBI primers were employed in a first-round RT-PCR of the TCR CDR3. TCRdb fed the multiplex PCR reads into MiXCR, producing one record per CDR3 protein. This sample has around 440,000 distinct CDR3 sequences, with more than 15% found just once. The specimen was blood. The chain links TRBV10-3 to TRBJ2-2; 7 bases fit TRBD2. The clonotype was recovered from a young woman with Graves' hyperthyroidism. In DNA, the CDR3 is TGTGCCATCAGAAAACGGGGGGACTCGAACACCGGGGAGCTGTTTTTT. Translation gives CAIRKRGDSNTGELFF.